These T cell receptor beta chains were read from a single sample in a study of hypomethylating agent response in myelodysplastic syndrome. Libraries were prepared by immunoSEQ multiplex PCR; TCRdb keeps only in-frame clonotypes and omits some of them. The data contain fewer than 7,500 clones, roughly 83% of them singletons. The source was bone marrow, collected before or after starting hypomethylating agent treatment for myelodysplastic syndrome (not recorded which). The receptors derive from a human donor with myelodysplastic syndrome. CDR3s include the opening cysteine and the closing phenylalanine or tryptophan. Fields, in order: J gene, V gene, CDR3 protein.

TRBJ2-7	TRBV11-3	CASSLKAGHEQYF
TRBJ2-7	TRBV19	CASSILGLSYEQYF
TRBJ2-1	TRBV10-2	CASSVGPTNEQFF
TRBJ2-4	TRBV4-1	CASSQWGSAAKNIQYF
TRBJ1-2	TRBV28	CASSFGTFGYTF
TRBJ2-7	TRBV7-3	CASSSQGLTYEQYF
TRBJ1-1	TRBV5-3	CARSFGVRTGMNTEAFF
TRBJ2-5	TRBV14	CASSPVGWSETQYF
TRBJ2-7	TRBV4-3	CASSQDLDYLYEQYF
TRBJ1-6	TRBV27	CASSFGSTVIHSPLHF
TRBJ2-3	TRBV4-1	CASSQGGTGWTDTQYF
TRBJ1-5	TRBV6-6	CATSWGSNQPQHF
TRBJ2-7	TRBV23-1	CATRATSGSYEQYF
TRBJ2-7	TRBV7-9	CASSLEGSSYEQYF
TRBJ2-1	TRBV10-3	CAISELAGEHNEQFF
TRBJ1-5	TRBV2	CASSFLNQPQHF
TRBJ1-2	TRBV2	CASKERGGYTF
TRBJ1-5	TRBV7-6	CASSPRTGGPNQPQHF
TRBJ1-5	TRBV5-6	CASSRGAGQPQHF
TRBJ1-5	TRBV4-1	CASSQVTGSQQPQHF
TRBJ1-1	TRBV18	CASSPPQGNTEAFF
TRBJ2-7	TRBV7-9	CASSRGTYEQYF
TRBJ1-3	TRBV7-2	CASSFGGAGNTIYF
TRBJ1-3	TRBV19	CASSRRSGNTIYF
TRBJ1-5	TRBV9	CASSANGYSNQPQHF
TRBJ1-1	TRBV4-3	CASSQDVGAEAFF
TRBJ2-7	TRBV5-1	CASSPGHEQYF
TRBJ1-1	TRBV28	CASSAQSGGNTEAFF
TRBJ1-6	TRBV4-1	CASSQDPGRGGSYNSPLHF
TRBJ2-7	TRBV6-1	CASSPGPGGPYEQYF
TRBJ2-7	TRBV20-1	CSARVSYEQYF
TRBJ2-7	TRBV27	CASGRFPYEQYF
TRBJ1-5	TRBV7-2	CASSLDAGRNQPQHF
TRBJ1-1	TRBV5-1	CASSSRTDNTEAFF
TRBJ1-4	TRBV7-9	CASSPRDSEKLFF
TRBJ1-5	TRBV4-1	CASSQEWRSNQPQHF
TRBJ1-2	TRBV18	CASSPTGATTSTNYGYTF
TRBJ2-1	TRBV2	CASRIPEQGGDEQFF
TRBJ2-6	TRBV18	CASSPPGPGRAGANVLTF
TRBJ1-2	TRBV5-5	CASSPRTPFKANYGYTF
TRBJ1-1	TRBV2	CASSDSSQGNTEAFF
TRBJ2-6	TRBV5-6	CASSLVFRGATSGANVLTF
TRBJ1-6	TRBV5-1	CASSTGTANSPLHF
TRBJ2-7	TRBV2	CASDGGDRGARAYSYEQYF